Listed below are T cell receptor beta chains from one sample, sequenced in a study of PD-1 blockade in mismatch repair-deficient tumors. The method was immunoSEQ multiplex PCR; TCRdb's version includes in-frame clones alone and lacks a portion of them. The table lists around 68,000 clones, roughly 80% of them singletons. The sample was peripheral blood, taken 2 weeks after starting pembrolizumab. These receptors came from an adult with mismatch repair-deficient cancer. Each CDR3 is given with its conserved first and last residue. Each record gives: J gene, V gene, D gene, clone size, CDR3 length, CDR3 protein, CDR3 DNA. The D gene is left open where the match is weak. Clone size is stated in some rows and not others, as once, few, many or a class when expanded.

j_gene: TRBJ2-3; v_gene: TRBV2; d_gene: .; abundance: .; len: 13; CDR3aa: CASKTGTTDTQYF; CDR3nt: TGTGCCAGCAAGACGGGAACAACAGATACGCAGTATTTT
j_gene: TRBJ1-2; v_gene: TRBV7-6; d_gene: TRBD1; abundance: few; len: 14; CDR3aa: CASSRDREGYGYTF; CDR3nt: TGTGCCAGCAGCAGGGACAGGGAAGGATATGGCTACACCTTC
j_gene: TRBJ2-3; v_gene: TRBV11-1; d_gene: .; abundance: .; len: 14; CDR3aa: CASSLGLSVDTQYF; CDR3nt: TGTGCCAGCAGCTTAGGGCTATCGGTAGATACGCAGTATTTT
j_gene: TRBJ2-6; v_gene: TRBV11-3; d_gene: .; abundance: few; len: 13; CDR3aa: CASSLSGANVLTF; CDR3nt: TGTGCCAGCAGCCTCTCTGGGGCCAACGTCCTGACTTTC
j_gene: TRBJ2-1; v_gene: TRBV29-1; d_gene: TRBD2; abundance: .; len: 13; CDR3aa: CSVVSGTSYEQFF; CDR3nt: TGCAGCGTTGTGTCCGGGACTAGCTATGAGCAGTTCTTC
j_gene: TRBJ2-5; v_gene: TRBV10-3; d_gene: TRBD2; abundance: .; len: 17; CDR3aa: CATRISGRAGGQETQYF; CDR3nt: TGTGCCACTAGAATTAGCGGGAGGGCCGGGGGACAAGAGACCCAGTACTTC
j_gene: TRBJ2-1; v_gene: TRBV27; d_gene: .; abundance: .; len: 11; CDR3aa: CASTIRDEQFF; CDR3nt: TGTGCCAGCACCATTCGCGATGAGCAGTTCTTC
j_gene: TRBJ1-3; v_gene: TRBV5-1; d_gene: .; abundance: .; len: 14; CDR3aa: CASSSQGSGNTIYF; CDR3nt: TGCGCCAGCAGCTCCCAGGGATCTGGAAACACCATATATTTT
j_gene: TRBJ2-3; v_gene: TRBV5-6; d_gene: TRBD2; abundance: .; len: 14; CDR3aa: CASSVAGSTDTQYF; CDR3nt: TGTGCCAGCAGCGTAGCGGGTAGCACAGATACGCAGTATTTT
j_gene: TRBJ1-1; v_gene: TRBV30; d_gene: TRBD1; abundance: .; len: 16; CDR3aa: CAYTRRTGGMNTEAFF; CDR3nt: TGTGCCTACACAAGACGGACAGGGGGCATGAACACTGAAGCTTTCTTT
j_gene: TRBJ2-7; v_gene: TRBV5-8; d_gene: TRBD2; abundance: .; len: 17; CDR3aa: CASSYPGLADTSYEQYF; CDR3nt: TGTGCCAGCAGCTATCCGGGACTAGCGGATACCTCCTACGAGCAGTACTTC
j_gene: TRBJ2-3; v_gene: TRBV5-1; d_gene: .; abundance: .; len: 12; CDR3aa: CASRRETDTQYF; CDR3nt: TGCGCCAGTCGCAGGGAAACAGATACGCAGTATTTT
j_gene: TRBJ2-2; v_gene: TRBV7-2; d_gene: .; abundance: few; len: 15; CDR3aa: CASSWSSENTGELFF; CDR3nt: TGTGCCAGCAGCTGGAGTAGCGAGAACACCGGGGAGCTGTTTTTT
j_gene: TRBJ2-3; v_gene: TRBV5-4; d_gene: TRBD2; abundance: once; len: 15; CDR3aa: CASSLTSSGADTQYF; CDR3nt: TGTGCCAGCAGCTTGACCTCTAGCGGGGCAGATACGCAGTATTTT
j_gene: TRBJ2-1; v_gene: TRBV6-1; d_gene: TRBD2; abundance: .; len: 14; CDR3aa: CASRGLAGENEQFF; CDR3nt: TGTGCCAGCAGAGGACTAGCGGGAGAAAATGAGCAGTTCTTC
j_gene: TRBJ2-1; v_gene: TRBV27; d_gene: TRBD2; abundance: .; len: 16; CDR3aa: CASSLLGTSGSGEQFF; CDR3nt: TGTGCCAGCAGTTTACTAGGGACTAGCGGGAGCGGTGAGCAGTTCTTC
j_gene: TRBJ1-3; v_gene: TRBV18; d_gene: .; abundance: few; len: 15; CDR3aa: CASSPDTGTGNTIYF; CDR3nt: TGTGCCAGCTCACCTGATACAGGGACTGGAAACACCATATATTTT
j_gene: TRBJ2-7; v_gene: TRBV6-5; d_gene: TRBD2; abundance: .; len: 15; CDR3aa: CASSPGLANSYEQYF; CDR3nt: TGTGCCAGCTCGCCGGGACTAGCGAACTCCTACGAGCAGTACTTC
j_gene: TRBJ2-7; v_gene: TRBV15; d_gene: .; abundance: .; len: 13; CDR3aa: CATSREFYYEQYF; CDR3nt: TGTGCCACCAGCAGAGAATTCTACTACGAGCAGTACTTC
j_gene: TRBJ1-1; v_gene: TRBV19; d_gene: .; abundance: once; len: 16; CDR3aa: CASSSSDLGLNTEAFF; CDR3nt: TGTGCCAGTAGTAGCTCCGACTTGGGGTTGAACACTGAAGCTTTCTTT
j_gene: TRBJ2-2; v_gene: TRBV9; d_gene: TRBD1; abundance: once; len: 16; CDR3aa: CASSVQGARGTGELFF; CDR3nt: TGTGCCAGCAGCGTACAGGGGGCGCGCGGCACCGGGGAGCTGTTTTTT
j_gene: TRBJ1-1; v_gene: TRBV6-5; d_gene: TRBD1; abundance: .; len: 14; CDR3aa: CASRGQGDVVEAFF; CDR3nt: TGTGCCAGCAGAGGACAGGGGGACGTGGTTGAAGCTTTCTTT
j_gene: TRBJ1-2; v_gene: TRBV11-3; d_gene: .; abundance: .; len: 12; CDR3aa: CAIWADPYGYTF; CDR3nt: TGTGCCATCTGGGCTGATCCTTATGGCTACACCTTC
j_gene: TRBJ2-1; v_gene: TRBV7-9; d_gene: TRBD2; abundance: .; len: 14; CDR3aa: CASSLLTGGNEQFF; CDR3nt: TGTGCCAGCAGCCTTCTCACGGGGGGCAATGAGCAGTTCTTC
j_gene: TRBJ2-7; v_gene: TRBV7-3; d_gene: TRBD1; abundance: .; len: 15; CDR3aa: CASSPDRGLGGEQYF; CDR3nt: TGTGCCAGCAGCCCGGACAGGGGGCTGGGGGGTGAGCAGTACTTC
j_gene: TRBJ2-7; v_gene: TRBV4-2; d_gene: TRBD1; abundance: .; len: 15; CDR3aa: CASSQEGQGANEQYF; CDR3nt: TGTGCCAGCAGCCAAGAAGGACAGGGGGCTAACGAGCAGTACTTC
j_gene: TRBJ2-7; v_gene: TRBV6-5; d_gene: TRBD1; abundance: .; len: 15; CDR3aa: CASSYGTGVPYEQYF; CDR3nt: TGTGCCAGCAGTTACGGGACAGGGGTACCCTACGAGCAGTACTTC
j_gene: TRBJ1-1; v_gene: TRBV28; d_gene: .; abundance: .; len: 13; CDR3aa: CASSFSAPFEAFF; CDR3nt: TGTGCCAGCAGTTTCTCAGCCCCCTTCGAAGCTTTCTTT
j_gene: TRBJ2-7; v_gene: TRBV5-5; d_gene: .; abundance: .; len: 15; CDR3aa: CASSLRLPSTYEQYF; CDR3nt: TGTGCCAGCAGCTTGAGGTTACCGTCCACCTACGAGCAGTACTTC
j_gene: TRBJ2-7; v_gene: TRBV10-3; d_gene: TRBD2; abundance: .; len: 16; CDR3aa: CAISGPRGLANYEQYF; CDR3nt: TGTGCCATCAGTGGCCCGAGGGGACTAGCGAATTACGAGCAGTACTTC
j_gene: TRBJ2-1; v_gene: TRBV6-1; d_gene: .; abundance: .; len: 13; CDR3aa: CASSVTFYNEQFF; CDR3nt: TGTGCCAGCAGTGTAACCTTCTACAATGAGCAGTTCTTC
j_gene: TRBJ2-2; v_gene: TRBV9; d_gene: .; abundance: .; len: 12; CDR3aa: CASSQGGGELFF; CDR3nt: TGTGCCAGCAGCCAAGGGGGCGGGGAGCTGTTTTTT
j_gene: TRBJ2-3; v_gene: TRBV18; d_gene: .; abundance: .; len: 11; CDR3aa: CASSLRDTQYF; CDR3nt: TGTGCCAGCTCGCTCCGAGATACGCAGTATTTT
j_gene: TRBJ2-1; v_gene: TRBV9; d_gene: .; abundance: .; len: 13; CDR3aa: CASSEGRYNEQFF; CDR3nt: TGTGCCAGCAGCGAGGGCCGCTACAATGAGCAGTTCTTC
j_gene: TRBJ2-1; v_gene: TRBV7-9; d_gene: .; abundance: .; len: 14; CDR3aa: CASSLGGVENEQFF; CDR3nt: TGTGCCAGCAGCTTAGGGGGAGTGGAAAATGAGCAGTTCTTC
j_gene: TRBJ2-1; v_gene: TRBV5-6; d_gene: TRBD2; abundance: .; len: 14; CDR3aa: CASSTSGSGDEQFF; CDR3nt: TGTGCCAGCAGTACTAGCGGGAGTGGGGATGAGCAGTTCTTC
j_gene: TRBJ2-7; v_gene: TRBV5-4; d_gene: TRBD1; abundance: .; len: 14; CDR3aa: CASGGTGKTYEQYF; CDR3nt: TGTGCCAGCGGCGGGACAGGGAAGACCTACGAGCAGTACTTC
j_gene: TRBJ1-2; v_gene: TRBV29-1; d_gene: TRBD1; abundance: .; len: 14; CDR3aa: CSVEESTGARGYTF; CDR3nt: TGCAGCGTTGAAGAATCGACAGGGGCTAGAGGCTACACCTTC
j_gene: TRBJ2-2; v_gene: TRBV11-3; d_gene: .; abundance: .; len: 14; CDR3aa: CASCHGGLGGELFF; CDR3nt: TGTGCCAGTTGTCATGGAGGGCTGGGCGGGGAGCTGTTTTTT
j_gene: TRBJ2-4; v_gene: TRBV7-8; d_gene: TRBD1; abundance: .; len: 14; CDR3aa: CASSYRDSRNIQYF; CDR3nt: TGTGCCAGCAGCTACCGGGACAGCAGAAACATTCAGTACTTC